This is a list of T cell receptor beta chains from one sample in a study of cytomegalovirus exposure and HLA in healthy donors. Sequencing used immunoSEQ multiplex PCR; TCRdb keeps in-frame clones, though not all of them. The sample holds under 300,000 clones, 80% to 85% seen once. Sequencing was carried out using PBMCs. The receptors derive from a woman aged 55-69 years in good health and CMV-seropositive. Both conserved end residues are part of each CDR3. A D gene is named only where the DNA matches it firmly. The listing skips clone size in some rows; elsewhere it reads once, few, many or a size class.

CDR3 DNA	CDR3 protein	D gene	V gene	clone size	J gene
TGTGCCAGCAGCCAAGCAGCCCACCATCGTCAGGGTATCGACGATGGCTACACCTTC	CASSQAAHHRQGIDDGYTF	.	TRBV4-2	.	TRBJ1-2
TGTGCCACTAAGGAGCGAAGGAGCTCCTACGAGCAGTACTTC	CATKERRSSYEQYF	.	TRBV19	.	TRBJ2-7
TGTGCCAGCAGCCCTGGGACAGCCCTATTAGGCTACACCTTC	CASSPGTALLGYTF	TRBD1	TRBV6-1	.	TRBJ1-2
TGTGCCAGCCTTCCTGTGGGGGGGGCGAACACTGAAGCTTTCTTT	CASLPVGGANTEAFF	.	TRBV19	once	TRBJ1-1
TGTGCCAGCCAGGGTGCAAGCTCCTACAATGAGCAGTTCTTC	CASQGASSYNEQFF	.	TRBV28	.	TRBJ2-1
TGTGCCAGCAGCCTCGGACCGGGGGATGGCTACACCTTC	CASSLGPGDGYTF	.	TRBV9	few	TRBJ1-2
TGCGCCAGCAGCTTGGCAGGACAGCCCAATCAGCCCCAGCATTTT	CASSLAGQPNQPQHF	.	TRBV5-1	few	TRBJ1-5
TGTGCCAGCAGTGAATACGCGGGAGTATACAATGAGCAGTTCTTC	CASSEYAGVYNEQFF	TRBD2	TRBV25-1	.	TRBJ2-1
TGTGGCAGTAGTTGGCGGGGGGCTAGCACAGATACGCAGTATTTT	CGSSWRGASTDTQYF	TRBD2	TRBV19	.	TRBJ2-3
TGTGCTAGTGGTTTGAACAGGGGGCTGTATAGCAATCAGCCCCAGCATTTT	CASGLNRGLYSNQPQHF	TRBD1	TRBV12-5	.	TRBJ1-5
TGCGCCAGCAGCCAAGATGTCTCGTCCGGGCAGGGGAGCTCCTACGAGCAGTACTTC	CASSQDVSSGQGSSYEQYF	.	TRBV4-1	.	TRBJ2-7